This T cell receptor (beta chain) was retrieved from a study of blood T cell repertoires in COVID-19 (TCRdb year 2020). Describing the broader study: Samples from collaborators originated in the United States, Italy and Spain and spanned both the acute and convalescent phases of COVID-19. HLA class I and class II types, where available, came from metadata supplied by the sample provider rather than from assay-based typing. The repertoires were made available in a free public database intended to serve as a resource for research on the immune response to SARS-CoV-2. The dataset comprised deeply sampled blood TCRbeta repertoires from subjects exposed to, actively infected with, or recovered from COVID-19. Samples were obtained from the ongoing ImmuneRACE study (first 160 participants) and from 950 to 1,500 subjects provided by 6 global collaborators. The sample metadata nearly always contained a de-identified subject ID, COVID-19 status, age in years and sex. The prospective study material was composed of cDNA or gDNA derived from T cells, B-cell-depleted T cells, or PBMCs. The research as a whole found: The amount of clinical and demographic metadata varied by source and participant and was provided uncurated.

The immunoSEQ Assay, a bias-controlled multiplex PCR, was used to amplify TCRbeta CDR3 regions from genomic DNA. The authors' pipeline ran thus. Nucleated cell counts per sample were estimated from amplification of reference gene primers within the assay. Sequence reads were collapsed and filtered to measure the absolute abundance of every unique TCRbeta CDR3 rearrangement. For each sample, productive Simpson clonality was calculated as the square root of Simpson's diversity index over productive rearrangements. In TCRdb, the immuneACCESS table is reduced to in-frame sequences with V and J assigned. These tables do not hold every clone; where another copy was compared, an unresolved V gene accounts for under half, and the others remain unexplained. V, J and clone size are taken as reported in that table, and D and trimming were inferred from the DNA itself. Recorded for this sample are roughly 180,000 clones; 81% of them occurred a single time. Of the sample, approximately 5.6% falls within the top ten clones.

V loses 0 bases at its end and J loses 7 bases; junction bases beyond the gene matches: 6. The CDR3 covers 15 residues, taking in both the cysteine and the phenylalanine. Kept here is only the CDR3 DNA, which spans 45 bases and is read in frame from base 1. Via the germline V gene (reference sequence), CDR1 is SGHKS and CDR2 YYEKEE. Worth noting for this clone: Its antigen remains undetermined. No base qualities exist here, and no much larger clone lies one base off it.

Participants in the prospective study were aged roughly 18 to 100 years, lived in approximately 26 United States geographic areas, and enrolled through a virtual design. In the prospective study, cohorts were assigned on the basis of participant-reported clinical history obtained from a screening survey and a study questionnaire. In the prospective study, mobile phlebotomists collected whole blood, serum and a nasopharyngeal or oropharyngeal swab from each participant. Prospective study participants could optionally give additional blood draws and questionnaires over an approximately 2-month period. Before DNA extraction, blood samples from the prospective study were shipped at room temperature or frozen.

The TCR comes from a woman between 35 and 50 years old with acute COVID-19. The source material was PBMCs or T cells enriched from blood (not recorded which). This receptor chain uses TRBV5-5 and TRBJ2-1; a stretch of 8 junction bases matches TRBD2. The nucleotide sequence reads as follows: TGTGCCAGCAGCTTGGAAGCGGGAGTACGGAATGAGCAGTTCTTC. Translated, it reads CASSLEAGVRNEQFF.